The 28 T cell receptor beta chains in this list originate from one sample, sequenced in a study of blood T cell repertoires in COVID-19. Method: immunoSEQ multiplex PCR; TCRdb's copy keeps in-frame clones and lacks some. Of 70,000 to 80,000 clones in the sample, approximately 80% were seen once. The source material was peripheral blood. These receptors all come from a man aged 80 or over with acute or convalescent COVID-19.

The rearrangement joins TRBV4-3 to TRBJ2-1, with a possible D match to TRBD2 (5 bases). Trimming pared 3 bases from V and 9 bases from J, leaving 6 bases between. The germline V gene encodes CDR1 LGHNA and CDR2 YSLEER. This CDR3 is built from 11 residues. CDR3 residues: CASSQDSEQFF. CDR3 sequence (DNA): TGCGCCAGCAGCCAGGACTCTGAGCAGTTCTTC.

The gene calls are TRBV5-5 and TRBJ2-7; weak D call: TRBD2 (5 bases). Germline values: CDR1 SGHKS, CDR2 YYEKEE (reference sequence). Deletions cut 2 bases from V and 7 bases from J, with 19 bases between. This CDR3 is built from 15 residues. The CDR3 sequence is CASSFAPPSPGEQYF. The CDR3 DNA reads as TGTGCCAGCAGCTTCGCCCCCCCGTCCCCGGGGGAGCAGTACTTC.

CDR3 residues: CASSTAGGANTGELFF. The DNA of the CDR3 is TGTGCCAGTAGTACGGCAGGGGGTGCGAACACCGGGGAGCTGTTTTTT. This chain links TRBV19 with TRBJ2-2, with 7 positions matching TRBD1. The CDR3 spans 16 residues. Germline trimming cut 4 bases from V and 0 bases from J; bases unmatched to any gene: 5. The germline V gene encodes CDR1 LNHDA and CDR2 SQIVND (reference sequence).

The V gene is TRBV19, the J gene TRBJ2-1; 12 bases line up with TRBD2. The CDR3 totals 14 residues. Germline values: CDR1 LNHDA, CDR2 SQIVND (reference sequence). After removal of 7 bases from V and 6 bases from J, the junction contained 4 bases not matched to a gene. The CDR3 nucleotides read TGTGCCAGTACCCCGACTAGCGGGAGCAATGAGCAGTTCTTC. Translation gives CASTPTSGSNEQFF. The full variable domain, its missing parts supplied by reference TRBV19 and TRBJ2-1, is DGGITQSPKYLFRKEGQNVTLSCEQNLNHDAMYWYRQDPGQGLRLIYYSQIVNDFQKGDIAEGYSVSREKKESFPLTVTSAQKNPTAFYLCASTPTSGSNEQFFGPGTRLTVL.

The gene calls are TRBV6-5 and TRBJ2-3; D not certain. V lost 1 base and J lost 5, with 13 bases in between. The CDR3 runs 15 residues. From germline, CDR1 is MNHEY and CDR2 SVGAGI. CDR3 coding DNA: TGTGCCAGCAGTTACTACCCAGGTGGGCGAGATACGCAGTATTTT. This codes for CASSYYPGGRDTQYF.

This clone showed up just once. V usage is TRBV2 and J usage is TRBJ2-2; TRBD2 aligns across 10 bases. The J segment lost 8 bases and the V segment lost 6 bases, leaving 6 bases of the junction unmatched. The CDR3 extends over 14 amino acids. The germline CDR1 and CDR2 sequences are SNHLY and FYNNEI. CDR3 protein: CASRLAGESGELFF. In DNA form, the CDR3 reads TGTGCCAGCAGGCTAGCGGGAGAATCGGGGGAGCTGTTTTTT. The variable domain in full, with the rest retrieved from reference TRBV2 and TRBJ2-2, is EPEVTQTPSHQVTQMGQEVILRCVPISNHLYFYWYRQILGQKVEFLVSFYNNEISEKSEIFDDQFSVERPDGSNFTLKIRSTKLEDSAMYFCASRLAGESGELFFGEGSRLTVL.

This chain uses TRBV5-4 with TRBJ1-3; no clear D. The length of the CDR3 is 14 residues. Between the trimmed V and J ends, which lost 3 bases and 0 bases, there was a span of 7 bases. CDR1 and CDR2 from the germline V gene are SGHNT and YYREEE (reference sequence). CDR3 in amino acids: CASSSSGSGNTIYF. The CDR3, as DNA: TGTGCCAGCAGCTCCTCAGGCTCTGGAAACACCATATATTTT.

The chain couples TRBV10-3 to TRBJ2-2; 8 bases align to TRBD1. CDR1 and CDR2 (germline): ENHRY, SYGVKD. J gave up 2 bases and V 5 bases, and 7 bases lay outside the gene matches. This CDR3 comprises 16 residues. The CDR3 protein is CAISSMGQANTGELFF. In DNA, the CDR3 is TGTGCCATCAGTTCCATGGGACAGGCAAACACCGGGGAGCTGTTTTTT.

This rearrangement joins TRBV6-1 to TRBJ1-3; possible D gene TRBD1, 5 bases. The CDR3 runs 18 residues. CDR1 is MNHNS and CDR2 is SASEGT in the germline V gene. V was trimmed by 3 bases and J by 2 bases, leaving 20 bases between them. DNA for the CDR3: TGTGCCAGCAGTGAGCAGTACCAACCAGGGATCCCTGGAAACACCATATATTTT. The encoded protein is CASSEQYQPGIPGNTIYF.

The rearrangement uses TRBV7-3 and TRBJ2-4, with TRBD2 as a possible D gene (5 bases). V was trimmed by 5 bases and J by 3 bases, leaving 23 bases between them. This CDR3 is built from 18 residues. Germline loops: CDR1 SGHTA, CDR2 FQGTGA. The CDR3 spells CASSALPVRVSGKNIQYF. CDR3 bases: TGTGCCAGCAGCGCCCTCCCCGTGCGGGTTTCGGGCAAAAACATTCAGTACTTC. Supplemented by reference TRBV7-3 and TRBJ2-4, the full variable domain reads GAGVSQTPSNKVTEKGKYVELRCDPISGHTALYWYRQSLGQGPEFLIYFQGTGAADDSGLPNDRFFAVRPEGSVSTLKIQRTERGDSAVYLCASSALPVRVSGKNIQYFGAGTRLSVL.

This chain links TRBV4-2 with TRBJ1-5, with 11 positions matching TRBD1. The CDR3 length is 17 residues. Germline values: CDR1 LGHNA, CDR2 YNFKEQ. J lost 5 bases, V lost 0 bases, and 6 bases had no gene match. The CDR3 sequence is CASSQDQGQGGYQPQHF. As DNA, the CDR3 is TGTGCCAGCAGCCAAGATCAGGGACAGGGGGGTTATCAGCCCCAGCATTTT.

This clone was counted once. The chain links TRBV24-1 to TRBJ1-6; the match to TRBD1 covers 8 bases. CDR1 is KGHDR and CDR2 is SFDVKD in the germline V gene. The CDR3 length is 14 residues. With 7 bases clipped from V and 7 bases from J, the junction kept 5 bases outside the gene matches. CDR3 coding DNA: TGTGCCACCAGGGCGAGACAGGGGAATTCACCCCTCCACTTT. It is translated as CATRARQGNSPLHF.

The V and J genes are TRBV7-3 and TRBJ1-6; 8 bases map to TRBD1. The CDR3 is 15 amino acids. Germline assignment: CDR1 SGHTA and CDR2 FQGTGA. V trimming: 0 bases; J trimming: 7 bases; junction bases outside the gene matches: 2. CDR3: CASSLTQGANSPLHF. In nucleotides, the CDR3 is TGTGCCAGCAGCTTAACGCAGGGGGCGAATTCACCCCTCCACTTT.

This rearrangement joins TRBV7-2 to TRBJ1-1; D is perhaps TRBD1 (5 bases). Trimming removed 5 bases from V and 6 bases from J, with 16 bases in between. Germline CDR1 is SGHTA and CDR2 is FQGNSA. There are 14 residues in the CDR3. CDR3: CASSLGEGSAEAFF. The CDR3 coding sequence is TGTGCCAGCAGCCTAGGGGAGGGGTCGGCTGAAGCTTTCTTT.

This chain joins TRBV2 and TRBJ2-1, with TRBD2 as a possible D gene (6 bases). Trimming removed 4 bases from V and 12 bases from J, with 10 bases in between. This CDR3 spans 11 amino acids. Germline V gives CDR1 SNHLY, CDR2 FYNNEI. The CDR3 sequence: CASSGDSGQFF. The CDR3 nucleotides are TGTGCCAGCAGTGGGGACTCTGGGCAGTTCTTC.

This clone was observed once. This chain links TRBV28 with TRBJ2-1; TRBD1 matches at 9 bases. The CDR3 covers 16 residues. CDR1 is MDHEN and CDR2 is SYDVKM in the germline V gene. The V and J ends lost 5 bases and 0 bases, in that order; junction bases with no gene match: 5. In DNA, the CDR3 is TGTGCCAGCAGTCTTCCGGGACAGGGCTCCTACAATGAGCAGTTCTTC. Encoded protein: CASSLPGQGSYNEQFF.

This rearrangement joins TRBV19 to TRBJ1-6, with a tentative D call TRBD1 (5 bases). This CDR3 has 13 amino acids. V was clipped by 5 bases and J by 10 bases, with 12 bases between them. Germline V gene lookup returns CDR1 LNHDA and CDR2 SQIVND (reference sequence). The CDR3 region is CASSPGPRSPLHF. In DNA, the CDR3 is TGTGCCAGTAGTCCAGGGCCTAGGTCACCCCTCCACTTT.

The chain couples TRBV7-2 to TRBJ1-4, with D maybe TRBD1 (5 bases). Germline CDR1 SGHTA, CDR2 FQGNSA. Trimming removed 5 bases at V and 0 bases at J, with 16 bases between. The CDR3 is made up of 17 amino acids. The CDR3 is CASSPSYRGSTNEKLFF. CDR3 sequence (DNA): TGTGCCAGCAGCCCCTCATATCGGGGGTCAACTAATGAAAAACTGTTTTTT.

The genes are TRBV27 and TRBJ2-1; TRBD1 is a possible D gene (5 bases). V dropped 5 bases and J dropped 7 bases, with 6 bases sitting between them. CDR3 length: 11 residues. The germline V gene has CDR1 MNHEY and CDR2 SMNVEV (reference sequence). CDR3 protein: CASSPGNEQFF. The CDR3 coding sequence is TGTGCCAGCAGTCCAGGGAATGAGCAGTTCTTC.

The chain recombines TRBV10-3 with TRBJ2-1, with 10 bases identical to TRBD1. CDR3 length: 15 amino acids. Germline V gives CDR1 ENHRY, CDR2 SYGVKD. The J segment lost 8 bases and the V segment lost 6 bases, leaving 10 bases of the junction unmatched. The CDR3 nucleotides are TGTGCCATCAGCCCTGGGACAGGGGATGTCGATGAGCAGTTCTTC. Its protein product is CAISPGTGDVDEQFF.

This rearrangement joins TRBV9 to TRBJ2-7; D call uncertain. The V end was cut by 3 bases, the J end by 3 bases, with 10 bases between. The CDR3 runs 13 residues. Germline assignment: CDR1 SGDLS and CDR2 YYNGEE. CDR3 DNA: TGTGCCAGCAGCGGCCATCCAGACTACGAGCAGTACTTC. This encodes CASSGHPDYEQYF. Filled out from reference TRBV9 and TRBJ2-7, the complete variable domain reads DSGVTQTPKHLITATGQRVTLRCSPRSGDLSVYWYQQSLDQGLQFLIQYYNGEERAKGNILERFSAQQFPDLHSELNLSSLELGDSALYFCASSGHPDYEQYFGPGTRLTVT.

The rearrangement joins TRBV28 to TRBJ1-1; D not certain. Between the trimmed V and J ends, which lost 6 bases and 5 bases, there was a span of 16 bases. Looked up from germline, CDR1 is MDHEN and CDR2 is SYDVKM. This CDR3 comprises 14 residues. Here the CDR3 DNA reads TGTGCCAGCAGCTCCTCGCCGGGTTCGACTGAAGCTTTCTTT. Protein sequence: CASSSSPGSTEAFF.

The rearrangement joins TRBV18 to TRBJ2-2; D unclear. Germline values: CDR1 KGHSH, CDR2 LQKENI. CDR3 length equals 13 residues. The germline V and J ends were trimmed by 2 bases and 3 bases, with 4 bases remaining between them. CDR3 coding DNA: TGTGCCAGCTCACCATTAGACACCGGGGAGCTGTTTTTT. Translating it yields CASSPLDTGELFF. Supplemented by reference TRBV18 and TRBJ2-2, the full variable domain reads NAGVMQNPRHLVRRRGQEARLRCSPMKGHSHVYWYRQLPEEGLKFMVYLQKENIIDESGMPKERFSAEFPKEGPSILRIQQVVRGDSAAYFCASSPLDTGELFFGEGSRLTVL.

This rearrangement joins TRBV7-9 to TRBJ1-5, with 8 bases identical to TRBD1. Germline V gene data show CDR1 as SEHNR and CDR2 as FQNEAQ (reference sequence). Trimming at V came to 5 bases and at J to 4 bases, leaving 7 bases not matched to a gene. The CDR3 loop spans 15 amino acids. DNA for the CDR3: TGTGCCAGCAGCCCAGGGGGCGCTTGGAATCAGCCCCAGCATTTT. It is translated as CASSPGGAWNQPQHF.

The rearrangement uses TRBV4-3 and TRBJ1-5, with a possible D match to TRBD1 (6 bases). Germline values: CDR1 LGHNA, CDR2 YSLEER. CDR3 length: 17 amino acids. The ends were cut back, 0 bases at V and 1 base at J, with 13 bases in the middle. Here the CDR3 reads CASSQDWSRGSNQPQHF. As DNA, the CDR3 is TGCGCCAGCAGCCAAGATTGGAGCAGGGGAAGCAATCAGCCCCAGCATTTT.

The chain carries TRBV5-4 and TRBJ2-5; D possibly corresponds to TRBD1 (6 bases). V dropped 4 bases and J dropped 2 bases, with 9 bases sitting between them. The CDR3 has 13 residues. Germline CDR1 reads SGHNT; CDR2 reads YYREEE (reference sequence). CDR3 loop: CASSQDRQETQYF. CDR3 nucleotides: TGTGCCAGCAGCCAAGACAGGCAAGAGACCCAGTACTTC.

This chain uses TRBV6-2 or TRBV6-3 with TRBJ1-2, with D perhaps TRBD1 (5 bases). The V and J ends lost 3 bases and 2 bases respectively, with 19 bases between them. The CDR3 length is 17 residues. Germline-derived CDR1 and CDR2 are MNHEY and SVGEGT. This chain's CDR3 is CASSYPGSWGLNYGYTF. The CDR3 bases are TGTGCCAGCAGTTATCCAGGCAGTTGGGGACTAAACTATGGCTACACCTTC.

The genes are TRBV19 and TRBJ2-7, with 9 bases identical to TRBD1. CDR3 length equals 14 residues. J gave up 3 bases and V 7 bases, and 7 bases lay outside the gene matches. Per germline, CDR1 LNHDA and CDR2 SQIVND (reference sequence). The CDR3 loop is CASTPGQGFYEQYF. CDR3 nucleotide sequence: TGTGCCAGTACCCCGGGACAGGGATTCTACGAGCAGTACTTC.